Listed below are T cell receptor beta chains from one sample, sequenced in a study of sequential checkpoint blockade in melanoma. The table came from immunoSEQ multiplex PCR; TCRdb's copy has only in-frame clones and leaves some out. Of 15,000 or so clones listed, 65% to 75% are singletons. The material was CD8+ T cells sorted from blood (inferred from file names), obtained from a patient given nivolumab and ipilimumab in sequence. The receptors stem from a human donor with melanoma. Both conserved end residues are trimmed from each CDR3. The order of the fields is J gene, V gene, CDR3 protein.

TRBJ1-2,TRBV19,ASSPRPQVSVKDGYT
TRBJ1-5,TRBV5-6,ASSAWGHGNQPQH
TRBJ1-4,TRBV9,ASSPLGETNEKLF
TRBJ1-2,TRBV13,ASSGDRNYGYT
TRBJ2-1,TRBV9,ASSSAGRDSYNEQF
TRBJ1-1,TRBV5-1,ASSYRGQRTEAF
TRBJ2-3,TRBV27,ASSSTLSTDTQY
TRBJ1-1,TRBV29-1,SVLPGGNTEAF
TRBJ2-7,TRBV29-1,SVEDPLGAYEQY
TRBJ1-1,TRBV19,ASTLGVNTEAF
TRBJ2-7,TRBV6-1,ASSLGETYEQY
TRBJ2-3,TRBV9,ASSEGGSQADTQY
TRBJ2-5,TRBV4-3,ASSQGPGGGLETQY
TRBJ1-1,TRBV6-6,ASSYSANTEAF
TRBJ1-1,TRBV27,ASSFGYGNTEAF
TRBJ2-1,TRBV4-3,ASSQDGSSENEQF
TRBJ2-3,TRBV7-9,ASSLAGGSTDTQY
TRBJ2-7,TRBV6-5,ASSPGTSFYEQY
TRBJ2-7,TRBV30,AWSVKGTRNSYEQY
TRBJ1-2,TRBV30,AWGDGEAGYGYT
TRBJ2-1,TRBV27,ASSSSAYNEQF
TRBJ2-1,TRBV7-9,ASRPPTSALADEQF
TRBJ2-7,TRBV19,ASSMPHREGGEQY
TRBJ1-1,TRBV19,ASSMVGAGTEAF
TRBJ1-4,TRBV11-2,ASSLAGLEKLF
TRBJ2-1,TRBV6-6,ASSTTSEQF
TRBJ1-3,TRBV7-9,ASSPAGIHSGNTIY
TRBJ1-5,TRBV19,ASRYRDRGPNQPQH
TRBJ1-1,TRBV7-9,ASSPPGWVAF
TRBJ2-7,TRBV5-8,ASSLPPGGYSYEQY
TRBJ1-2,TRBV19,ASTWTGAYGYT
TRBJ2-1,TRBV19,ASSIVLLAGESGYNEQF
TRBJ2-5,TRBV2,ASSEGVSQVETQY
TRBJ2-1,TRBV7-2,ASSLDSGLADNEQF
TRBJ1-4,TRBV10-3,AISELAAEKLF
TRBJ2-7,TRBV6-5,ASSYGTGVYEQY
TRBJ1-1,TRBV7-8,ASSLGLDMNTEAF
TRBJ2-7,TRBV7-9,ASSLAGQPTYEQY
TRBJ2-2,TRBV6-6,ASSYSKRAGGELF
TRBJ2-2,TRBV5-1,ASSWGGTAGELF
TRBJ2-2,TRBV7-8,ASSPIAGSSELF
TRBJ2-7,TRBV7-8,ASSLALGAYEQY
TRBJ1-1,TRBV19,ASMGPGPTEAF
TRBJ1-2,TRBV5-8,ASSFFGTGEGYT
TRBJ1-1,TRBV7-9,ASSLKGQMNTEAF
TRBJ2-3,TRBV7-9,ASSSSGGTTDTQY
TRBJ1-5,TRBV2,ASSLTERNSNQPQH
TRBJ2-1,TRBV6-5,ASSYSTSGLYNEQF
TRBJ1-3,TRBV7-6,ASSALGVNTIY
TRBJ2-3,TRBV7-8,ASSWTRRTDTQY
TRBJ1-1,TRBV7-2,ASSLISPSITEAF
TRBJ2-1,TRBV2,ASLSGPYYNEQF
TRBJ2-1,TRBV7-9,ASSPIVEQF